This passage covers 28 T cell receptor beta chains from one sample sequenced in a study of blood T cell repertoires in COVID-19. Profiling relied on immunoSEQ multiplex PCR, and the TCRdb table lists in-frame clones only, not all of them. The sample has 87,000 or so clones; around 86% are singletons. Sequencing input: peripheral blood. Receptors were obtained from a woman of 80 years or more with acute or convalescent COVID-19.

The genes are TRBV5-4 and TRBJ1-2; 7 bases match TRBD1. The CDR3 length is 15 residues. V was clipped by 3 bases and J by 4 bases; unmatched bases: 9. Germline V gene sequence: CDR1 SGHNT, CDR2 YYREEE (reference sequence). CDR3 sequence (DNA): TGTGCCAGCAGCTCTTTTCGGGACAGCAGCTATGGCTACACCTTC. This gives the protein CASSSFRDSSYGYTF.

The CDR3 nucleotides are TGTGCCAGCAGCTTAAGTCAAGGGGGGGCCGGGTACGAGCAGTACTTC. It codes for CASSLSQGGAGYEQYF. V usage is TRBV13 and J usage is TRBJ2-7; a possible D gene is TRBD2 (7 bases). The CDR3 covers 16 residues. Trimming shortened V by 2 bases and J by 4 bases, and 18 bases separated the two germline ends. Germline assignment: CDR1 PRHDT and CDR2 FYEKMQ (reference sequence).

V is TRBV11-1 and J is TRBJ2-3; TRBD2 is a possible D gene (6 bases). This CDR3 is built from 15 residues. Germline values: CDR1 SGHAT, CDR2 FQDESV (reference sequence). V lost 5 bases and J lost 5, with 17 bases in between. The CDR3 spells CASSHRRGNGDTQYF. CDR3 in DNA: TGTGCCAGCAGCCACCGACGGGGGAATGGAGATACGCAGTATTTT.

This rearrangement joins TRBV6-2 or TRBV6-3 to TRBJ2-6, with 10 bases matching TRBD2. Germline assignment: CDR1 MNHEY and CDR2 SVGEGT. The CDR3 length is 17 residues. J was trimmed by 4 bases and V by 5 bases; bases with no gene match: 8. The CDR3 spells CASSPSGGAPGANVLTF. CDR3 DNA: TGTGCCAGCAGTCCGAGCGGGGGGGCGCCCGGGGCCAACGTCCTGACTTTC.

This chain joins TRBV30 and TRBJ1-2, with D hard to call. Trimming cost V 2 bases and J 8 bases, with 12 bases left between them. The germline gives CDR1 GTSNPN, CDR2 SVGIG (reference sequence). This CDR3 spans 12 amino acids. The CDR3 DNA reads as TGTGCCTGGAGTACCGCGGCAGAAGGCTACACCTTC. It encodes CAWSTAAEGYTF.

The gene calls are TRBV6-2 or TRBV6-3 and TRBJ2-2; D is uncertain. The CDR3 has 16 amino acids. Germline CDR1 and CDR2: MNHEY and SVGEGT. Trimming pared 0 bases from V and 1 base from J, leaving 9 bases between. The CDR3, as DNA: TGTGCCAGCAGTTACTCGAGATCCAAGAACACCGGGGAGCTGTTTTTT. It yields the protein CASSYSRSKNTGELFF.

The V and J genes are TRBV27 and TRBJ1-1, with 10 bases lining up with TRBD1. This CDR3 region has 16 residues. Trimming removed 4 bases from V and 7 bases from J; junction bases left unmatched: 12. CDR1 is MNHEY, CDR2 SMNVEV, per germline (reference sequence). The CDR3: CASSSPAGTGDLEAFF. The DNA of the CDR3 is TGTGCCAGCAGTTCCCCAGCCGGGACAGGGGACCTTGAAGCTTTCTTT.

The chain links TRBV5-1 to TRBJ1-1, with a tentative D call TRBD1 (6 bases). Germline V lookup: CDR1 SGHRS, CDR2 YFSETQ. This CDR3 contains 14 residues. V was trimmed by 4 bases and J by 5 bases, leaving 15 bases between them. CDR3 DNA: TGCGCCAGCAGCACGGGACACCTAGTTACTGAAGCTTTCTTT. It is translated as CASSTGHLVTEAFF.

V and J are TRBV19 and TRBJ2-1, with 11 bases that match TRBD2. CDR1 and CDR2 from the germline V gene are LNHDA and SQIVND (reference sequence). CDR3 size: 16 residues. With V trimmed by 4 bases and J by 7 bases, 9 bases remained unmatched. The CDR3 is CASSTVLAGGKNEQFF. DNA for the CDR3: TGTGCCAGTAGTACGGTGCTAGCGGGAGGTAAGAATGAGCAGTTCTTC.

DNA for the CDR3: TGTGCCAGCAGTTACACTGGGGCGCAAAACACTGAAGCTTTCTTT. It specifies CASSYTGAQNTEAFF. This chain joins TRBV6-6 and TRBJ1-1, with a weak D call TRBD1 (5 bases). Germline V gene lookup returns CDR1 MNHNY and CDR2 SVGAGI (reference sequence). The CDR3 sequence is 15 residues long. V lost 2 bases to trimming and J lost 2 bases, with 12 bases between them.

The sample holds a few counts of this clone. J is TRBJ1-2 and V is TRBV6-5; 10 bases are a match to TRBD1. Germline lookup yields CDR1 MNHEY and CDR2 SVGAGI. The CDR3 covers 15 residues. V gave up 5 bases and J gave up 6 bases; unmatched junction bases: 9. CDR3 region: CASSPQGQGKNGYTF. CDR3 nucleotide sequence: TGTGCCAGCAGTCCCCAGGGACAGGGGAAAAATGGCTACACCTTC.

This chain uses TRBV5-6 with TRBJ2-7; 8 bases agree with TRBD1. This CDR3 contains 15 residues. Trimming removed 0 bases from V and 3 bases from J; junction bases left unmatched: 5. Looked up from germline, CDR1 is SGHDT and CDR2 is YYEEEE. This chain's CDR3 is CASSLDGTGLYEQYF. In nucleotides, the CDR3 is TGTGCCAGCAGCTTGGACGGGACAGGACTCTACGAGCAGTACTTC.

This clone was counted a few times. This sequence joins TRBV11-2 and TRBJ2-7, with 8 bases fitting TRBD1. Germline V gives CDR1 SGHAT, CDR2 FQNNGV. J gave up 4 bases and V 5 bases, and 10 bases lay outside the gene matches. This CDR3 comprises 15 residues. This chain's CDR3 is CASSLTDRGAYEQYF. DNA for the CDR3: TGTGCCAGCAGCCTCACTGACAGGGGAGCGTACGAGCAGTACTTC.

The chain employs TRBV15 and TRBJ2-3; the D gene is possibly TRBD2 (7 bases). V was pared by 8 bases and J by 7 bases, with 10 bases between. Germline V gene data show CDR1 as LNHNV and CDR2 as YYDKDF (reference sequence). CDR3 length equals 11 residues. The CDR3 coding sequence is TGTGCCACCGGGGGGGGCAATACGCAGTATTTT. Residues: CATGGGNTQYF.

As DNA, the CDR3 is TGTGCCAGCAGTTTATATTCCGATCAGCCCCAGCATTTT. Its protein is CASSLYSDQPQHF. J is TRBJ1-5 and V is TRBV27; D is unresolved. Germline V gene lookup returns CDR1 MNHEY and CDR2 SMNVEV (reference sequence). Deletions cut 1 base from V and 5 bases from J, with 6 bases between. CDR3 size: 13 residues.

The V call is TRBV19, the J call TRBJ2-1; 7 nucleotides match TRBD1. Germline V gene data show CDR1 as LNHDA and CDR2 as SQIVND (reference sequence). Trimming removed 3 bases from V and 7 bases from J; junction bases left unmatched: 9. This CDR3 is 15 amino acids long. The CDR3 DNA reads as TGTGCCAGTAGTATTAGGGGGCAGGTCGGAAATGAGCAGTTCTTC. It specifies CASSIRGQVGNEQFF.

This chain joins TRBV30 and TRBJ1-6, with a possible D match to TRBD1 (6 bases). Between the trimmed V and J ends, which lost 3 bases and 0 bases, there was a span of 18 bases. The CDR3 totals 18 residues. The germline CDR1 and CDR2 sequences are GTSNPN and SVGIG (reference sequence). CDR3 sequence reads: CAWRGGQGTSSYNSPLHF. The CDR3 DNA follows: TGTGCCTGGAGGGGAGGGCAGGGGACGAGCTCCTATAATTCACCCCTCCACTTT.

The chain employs TRBV7-2 and TRBJ2-7, with 15 bases aligning to TRBD2. V shed 4 bases, J shed 7 bases, and the junction held 5 bases outside the gene matches. This CDR3 spans 15 amino acids. Looked up from germline, CDR1 is SGHTA and CDR2 is FQGNSA. DNA of the CDR3: TGTGCCAGCAGCTCCCGGACTAGCGGGGGGGCAGAGCAGTACTTC. Protein sequence: CASSSRTSGGAEQYF. The whole variable domain, filled in from reference TRBV7-2 and TRBJ2-7, reads GAGVSQSPSNKVTEKGKDVELRCDPISGHTALYWYRQSLGQGLEFLIYFQGNSAPDKSGLPSDRFSAERTGGSVSTLTIQRTQQEDSAVYLCASSSRTSGGAEQYFGPGTRLTVT.

This clone was picked up a small number of times. V gene TRBV19 combines with J gene TRBJ1-1, with D possibly TRBD1 on 5 matching bases. This CDR3 is built from 15 residues. Germline V CDR1 and CDR2: LNHDA, SQIVND (reference sequence). Deletions cut 3 bases from V and 1 base from J, with 12 bases between. The CDR3 nucleotides are TGTGCCAGTAGTATGTGGGCGGGGGGGAACACTGAAGCTTTCTTT. Translated, it gives CASSMWAGGNTEAFF.

V gene TRBV6-6 combines with J gene TRBJ2-2; 7 bases fit TRBD2. The CDR3 is 16 residues long. V dropped 5 bases and J dropped 7; count of bases not matched to a gene: 13. Per the germline V gene, CDR1 is MNHNY and CDR2 is SVGAGI (reference sequence). CDR3 residues: CASSKLTGREDGELFF. CDR3 nucleotides: TGTGCCAGCAGTAAACTCACGGGGAGGGAAGACGGGGAGCTGTTTTTT.

This rearrangement joins TRBV4-3 to TRBJ2-3; TRBD1 might be the D (6 bases). The length of the CDR3 is 13 residues. V was shortened by 1 base and J by 6 bases, with 8 bases between the two germline ends. From germline, CDR1 is LGHNA and CDR2 YSLEER. The CDR3 sequence is CASSQVRGDTQYF. The DNA of the CDR3 is TGCGCCAGCAGCCAAGTGAGGGGGGATACGCAGTATTTT.

Only one count was recorded for this clone. The chain couples TRBV7-9 to TRBJ1-3; D unresolved. The V end lost 5 bases, the J end lost 0 bases, and 8 bases lay between the germline ends. This CDR3 spans 14 amino acids. The germline V gene has CDR1 SEHNR and CDR2 FQNEAQ (reference sequence). The CDR3 protein is CASSLGSSGNTIYF. In nucleotides, the CDR3 is TGTGCCAGCAGCCTAGGTAGCTCTGGAAACACCATATATTTT.

V and J are TRBV7-3 and TRBJ2-7; 8 bases map to TRBD1. Germline trimming cut 5 bases from V and 3 bases from J; bases unmatched to any gene: 9. Germline V gene data show CDR1 as SGHTA and CDR2 as FQGTGA. The CDR3 runs to 15 residues. CDR3 protein: CASSKTGQAIYEQYF. CDR3 in DNA: TGTGCCAGCAGCAAAACGGGACAGGCGATCTACGAGCAGTACTTC.

This clone was detected only a few times. V and J are TRBV10-3 and TRBJ2-5; a possible D gene is TRBD2 (5 bases). The germline V and J ends were trimmed by 6 bases and 1 base, with 6 bases remaining between them. Germline V lookup: CDR1 ENHRY, CDR2 SYGVKD. The CDR3 has 12 amino acids. This CDR3 reads CAISGIQETQYF. The CDR3 nucleotides are TGTGCCATCAGCGGGATCCAAGAGACCCAGTACTTC.

This clone came up once. This sequence joins TRBV6-2 or TRBV6-3 and TRBJ2-3; D not certain. V shed 6 bases and J shed 0 bases, with 13 bases lying between them. Germline loops: CDR1 MNHEY, CDR2 SVGEGT. This CDR3 is 15 amino acids long. The DNA for the CDR3 is TGTGCCAGCAGCTATGGTGGCCTTAGCACAGATACGCAGTATTTT. This sequence encodes CASSYGGLSTDTQYF.

The sample holds one count of this clone. V usage is TRBV11-3 and J usage is TRBJ2-1; TRBD1 aligns across 8 bases. This CDR3 is built from 16 residues. Germline CDR1 is SGHNT and CDR2 is YENEEA. V was pared by 3 bases and J by 3 bases, with 7 bases of the junction left unmatched. CDR3 amino acids: CASSLVGTGDYNEQFF. CDR3 nucleotide sequence: TGTGCCAGCAGCTTGGTAGGGACAGGCGACTACAATGAGCAGTTCTTC.

This chain links TRBV5-1 with TRBJ1-6; 12 nucleotides line up with TRBD1. The CDR3 is 16 residues long. V was pared by 0 bases and J by 10 bases, with 5 bases of the junction left unmatched. Germline V gene sequence: CDR1 SGHRS, CDR2 YFSETQ. The CDR3 sequence is CASSLDGTGGRSPLHF. The CDR3 DNA follows: TGCGCCAGCAGCTTGGACGGGACAGGGGGCAGGTCACCCCTCCACTTT.

This chain joins TRBV12-3 or TRBV12-4 and TRBJ1-1, with D perhaps TRBD1 (6 bases). V lost 7 bases and J 10 bases, leaving 19 bases between the germline ends. This CDR3 comprises 13 residues. CDR3 amino acids: CASNLGGGLGAFF. The CDR3 DNA follows: TGTGCCAGCAACCTAGGCGGGGGGCTAGGAGCTTTCTTT.